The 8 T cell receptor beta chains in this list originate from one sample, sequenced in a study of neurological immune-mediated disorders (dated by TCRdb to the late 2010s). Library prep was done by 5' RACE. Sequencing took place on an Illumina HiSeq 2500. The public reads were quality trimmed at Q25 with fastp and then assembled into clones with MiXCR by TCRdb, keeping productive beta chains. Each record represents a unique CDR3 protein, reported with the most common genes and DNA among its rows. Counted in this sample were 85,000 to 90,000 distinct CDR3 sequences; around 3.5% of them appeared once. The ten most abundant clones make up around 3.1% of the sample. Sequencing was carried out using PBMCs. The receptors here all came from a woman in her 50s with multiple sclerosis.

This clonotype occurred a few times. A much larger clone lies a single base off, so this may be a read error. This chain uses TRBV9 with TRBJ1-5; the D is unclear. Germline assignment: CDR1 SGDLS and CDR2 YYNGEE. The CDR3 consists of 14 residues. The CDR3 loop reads CASSVDGANQHQHF. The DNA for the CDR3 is TGTGCCAGCAGCGTAGACGGAGCCAATCAGCACCAGCATTTT.

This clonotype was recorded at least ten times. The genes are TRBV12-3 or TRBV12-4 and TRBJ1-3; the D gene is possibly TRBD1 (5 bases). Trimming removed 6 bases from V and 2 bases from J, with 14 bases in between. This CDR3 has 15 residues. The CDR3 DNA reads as TGTGCCAGCAGGCATCAGGGTGCAACTGGAAACACCATATATTTT. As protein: CASRHQGATGNTIYF.

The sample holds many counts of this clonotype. The DNA of the CDR3 is TGTGCCAGCAGCCGGGGACCGGGCTACGAGCAGTACTTC. The encoded protein is CASSRGPGYEQYF. The chain couples TRBV6-5 to TRBJ2-7; D might be TRBD1 or TRBD2, each matching 5 bases. The V end was cut by 6 bases, the J end by 3 bases, with 12 bases between. This CDR3 has 13 residues. From germline, CDR1 is MNHEY and CDR2 SVGAGI.

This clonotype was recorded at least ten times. CDR3 region: CASSLSGWGQLATTGELFF. The CDR3 nucleotides are TGTGCCAGCAGTTTATCAGGTTGGGGGCAACTAGCTACAACCGGGGAGCTGTTTTTT. The V and J genes are TRBV27 and TRBJ2-2; D possibly uses TRBD1 or TRBD2 (6 bases each). CDR1 MNHEY and CDR2 SMNVEV come from the germline V gene (reference sequence). This CDR3 is built from 19 residues. Trimming pared 0 bases from V and 5 bases from J, leaving 22 bases between.

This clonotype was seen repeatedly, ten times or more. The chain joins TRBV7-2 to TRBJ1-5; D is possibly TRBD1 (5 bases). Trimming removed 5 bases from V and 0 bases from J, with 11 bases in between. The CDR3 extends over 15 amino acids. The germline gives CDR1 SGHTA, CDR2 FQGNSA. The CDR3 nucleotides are TGTGCCAGCAGCCCTATGGGGCGTAGCAATCAGCCCCAGCATTTT. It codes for CASSPMGRSNQPQHF.

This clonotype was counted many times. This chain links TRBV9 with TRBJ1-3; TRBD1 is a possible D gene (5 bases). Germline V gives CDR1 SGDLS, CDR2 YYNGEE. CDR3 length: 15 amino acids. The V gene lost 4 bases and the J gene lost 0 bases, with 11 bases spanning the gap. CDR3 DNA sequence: TGTGCCAGCAGCACCCGTGGGGCCTCTGGAAACACCATATATTTT. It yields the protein CASSTRGASGNTIYF.

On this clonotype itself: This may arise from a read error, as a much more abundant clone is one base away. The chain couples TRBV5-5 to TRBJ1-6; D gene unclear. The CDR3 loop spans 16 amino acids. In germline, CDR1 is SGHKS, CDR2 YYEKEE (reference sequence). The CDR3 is CASSLGASRYNSHLHF. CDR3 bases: TGTGCCAGCAGCTTGGGAGCCTCCAGGTATAATTCACACCTCCACTTT.

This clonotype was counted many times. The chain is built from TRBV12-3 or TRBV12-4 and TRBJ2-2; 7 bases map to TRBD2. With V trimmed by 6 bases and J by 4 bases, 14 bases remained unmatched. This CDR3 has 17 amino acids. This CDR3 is CASRTNLGGSSTGELFF. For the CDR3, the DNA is TGTGCCAGCAGGACTAATCTGGGGGGGTCGAGCACCGGGGAGCTGTTTTTT.